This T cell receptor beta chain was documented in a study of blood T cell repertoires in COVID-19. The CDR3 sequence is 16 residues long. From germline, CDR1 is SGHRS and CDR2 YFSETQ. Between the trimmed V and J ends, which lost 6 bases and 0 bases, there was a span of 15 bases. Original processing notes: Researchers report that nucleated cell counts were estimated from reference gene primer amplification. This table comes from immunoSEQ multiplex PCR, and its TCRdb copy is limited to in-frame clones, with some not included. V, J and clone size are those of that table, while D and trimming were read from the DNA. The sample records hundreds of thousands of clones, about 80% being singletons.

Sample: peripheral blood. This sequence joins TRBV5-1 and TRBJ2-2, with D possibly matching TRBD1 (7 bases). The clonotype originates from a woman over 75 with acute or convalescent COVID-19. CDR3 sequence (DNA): TGCGCCAGCAAAGAGCCAGGGGGGACGAACACCGGGGAGCTGTTTTTT. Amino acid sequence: CASKEPGGTNTGELFF.